This T cell receptor beta chain stems from a study of blood T cells in healthy people across ages. This clonotype showed up just a few times. The second PCR ran about 6 to 12 cycles with a sample-barcoded 5' primer and J-beta primers. TCRdb recomputed calls from the 5' RACE reads with MiXCR, one row per CDR3 protein. The top ten clones hold about 42% of a sample with approximately 730,000 distinct CDR3 sequences, about 48% of them seen once. CDR1 and CDR2 from the germline V gene are LGHDT and YNNKEL (reference sequence). This CDR3 region has 15 residues. J lost 2 bases, V lost 4 bases, and 5 bases had no gene match.

The sequence derives from a man older than 75 in good health. The sample consisted of blood. This sequence joins TRBV3-1 and TRBJ2-7; 10 nucleotides line up with TRBD2. This chain's CDR3 is CASSPTSGTAYEQYF. The CDR3 DNA reads TGTGCCAGCAGCCCAACTAGCGGGACTGCCTACGAGCAGTACTTC.